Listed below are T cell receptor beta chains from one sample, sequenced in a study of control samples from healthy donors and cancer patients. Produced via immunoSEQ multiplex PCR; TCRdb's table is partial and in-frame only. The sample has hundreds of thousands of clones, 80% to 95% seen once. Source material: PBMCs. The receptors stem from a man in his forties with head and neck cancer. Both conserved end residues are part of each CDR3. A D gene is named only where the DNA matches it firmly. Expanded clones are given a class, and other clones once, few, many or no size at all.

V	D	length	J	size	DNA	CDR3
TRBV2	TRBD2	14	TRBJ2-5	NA	TGTGCCAGCACCCGGGGGGGCCCACAAGAGACCCAGTACTTC	CASTRGGPQETQYF
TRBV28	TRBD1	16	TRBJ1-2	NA	TGTGCCAGCAGCCTAAAAGGGGCAGGGGGCCTCACTGGCTACACCTTC	CASSLKGAGGLTGYTF
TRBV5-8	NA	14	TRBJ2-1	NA	TGTGCCAGCAGCCGAAGACAGGCGCTAGGTGAGCAGTTCTTC	CASSRRQALGEQFF
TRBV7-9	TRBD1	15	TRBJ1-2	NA	TGTGCCAGCAGCTCGCAGGGGGCGCTTGCCTATGGCTACACCTTC	CASSSQGALAYGYTF
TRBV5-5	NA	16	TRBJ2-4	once	TGTGCCAGCAGCTTTGTAAGACCTTTGGCCAAAAACATTCAGTACTTC	CASSFVRPLAKNIQYF
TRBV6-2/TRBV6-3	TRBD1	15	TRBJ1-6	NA	TGTGCCAGCAGTTACGACGACAGGGATAATTCACCCCTCCACTTT	CASSYDDRDNSPLHF
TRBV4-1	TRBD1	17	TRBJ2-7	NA	TGCGCCAGCAGCCAAGCGAAAGGGACAGCGAGCTCCTACGAGCAGTACTTC	CASSQAKGTASSYEQYF
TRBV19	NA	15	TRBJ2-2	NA	TGTGCCAGTACATCCGGTAGACCGAACACCGGGGAGCTGTTTTTT	CASTSGRPNTGELFF
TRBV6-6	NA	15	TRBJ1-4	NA	TGTGCCAGCAGTTACTCTCGGGGCCGGGGGGAAAAACTGTTTTTT	CASSYSRGRGEKLFF
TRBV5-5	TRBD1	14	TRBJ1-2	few	TGTGCCAGCAGCTCAATGGGACAGGGAGGTGGCTACACCTTC	CASSSMGQGGGYTF
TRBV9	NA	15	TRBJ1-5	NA	TGTGCCAGCAGCGTGGGGACAACAAGCAATCAGCCCCAGCATTTT	CASSVGTTSNQPQHF
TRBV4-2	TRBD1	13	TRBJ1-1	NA	TGTGCCAGCAGCCAGGGGACAGGGGTCGGGGCTTTCTTT	CASSQGTGVGAFF
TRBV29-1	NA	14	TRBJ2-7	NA	TGCAGCGCCGCCAGTCGCGGGCACTCCTACGAGCAGTACTTC	CSAASRGHSYEQYF
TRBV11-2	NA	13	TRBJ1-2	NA	TGTGCCAGCAGCCTCAGGGACGGGGGTGGCTACACCTTC	CASSLRDGGGYTF
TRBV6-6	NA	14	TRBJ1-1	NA	TGTGCCAGCACCTGGGGGGTCTTGAACACTGAAGCTTTCTTT	CASTWGVLNTEAFF
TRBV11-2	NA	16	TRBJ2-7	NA	TGTGCCAGCAGCTTACCCCGTTATACAGGCTACTACGAGCAGTACTTC	CASSLPRYTGYYEQYF